A single sample is the source of the 3 T cell receptor beta chains below, sequenced in a study of regulatory T cells in long-lasting Graves disease. Combining iRepertoire HTBI primers with Arm-PCR of CDR3 regions, the authors built TCR beta libraries. A single record per CDR3 protein comes from TCRdb applying MiXCR to the multiplex PCR reads. The sample includes hundreds of thousands of distinct CDR3 sequences, about a fifth of them seen just once. Time point defined: persistent/refractory GD, antithyroid drugs over 5 years with positive TRAb. PBMCs provided the RNA from which the TCR library was made. The sequences come from peripheral blood mononuclear cells (PBMCs), collected when the disease was refractory, from a patient treated with antithyroid drugs. The source of these receptors is a female donor with Graves disease.

This clonotype showed up just a few times. The chain uses TRBV5-1 and TRBJ1-6; D remains unclear. CDR1 is SGHRS, CDR2 YFSETQ, per germline. Trimming left V 3 bases short and J 9 bases short, with 10 bases between. This CDR3 is 13 amino acids long. CDR3 sequence reads: CASSSTAGSPLHF. For the CDR3, the DNA is TGCGCCAGCAGCTCCACCGCGGGTTCACCCCTCCACTTT.

This clonotype was counted at least ten times. The J gene is TRBJ2-7, the V gene TRBV29-1, with D possibly being TRBD1 or TRBD2 (5 bases each). CDR1 is SQVTM and CDR2 is ANQGSEA in the germline V gene. The V end was cut by 4 bases, the J end by 7 bases, with 14 bases between. The CDR3 spans 12 residues. The chain's CDR3 is CSVVEGREEQYF. The CDR3 coding sequence is TGCAGCGTTGTTGAGGGGAGAGAGGAGCAGTACTTC.

This clonotype was observed many times. The chain is built from TRBV24-1 and TRBJ1-2, with D perhaps matching TRBD1 (5 bases). Germline V CDR1 and CDR2: KGHDR, SFDVKD. The V end lost 1 base, the J end lost 7 bases, and 6 bases lay between the germline ends. The CDR3 loop spans 12 amino acids. The CDR3 DNA sequence: TGTGCCACCAGTGATTTTGGGGGTGGCTACACCTTC. This translates into CATSDFGGGYTF.